This passage covers 19 T cell receptor beta chains from one sample sequenced in a study of blood T cell repertoires in COVID-19 (dated by TCRdb to 2020 to 2021). The method was the immunoSEQ multiplex PCR assay. TCRdb took over this immuneACCESS table, retaining in-frame rearrangements with V and J assigned. Such tables are incomplete; in checked studies, under half of the missing clones stem from an unresolved V gene, and the remainder is unexplained. The sample yields a few hundred thousand clones; more than 75% were counted once. The biggest ten clones account for more than 0.95% of the sample. The sequenced sample was PBMCs or T cells enriched from blood (not recorded which). These receptor sequences come from a woman in her late teens or twenties who had recovered from COVID-19.

This clone was seen once. The rearrangement joins TRBV5-1 to TRBJ2-7, with a possible D match to TRBD1 (6 bases). The CDR3 spans 14 residues. Trimming removed 7 bases at V and 2 bases at J, with 16 bases between. Germline V gene lookup returns CDR1 SGHRS and CDR2 YFSETQ. This chain's CDR3 is CASAERGRPYEQYF. The CDR3 DNA sequence: TGCGCCAGCGCAGAGAGGGGGAGACCCTACGAGCAGTACTTC.

The chain employs TRBV6-2 or TRBV6-3 and TRBJ1-6, with TRBD1 as a possible D gene (6 bases). There are 16 residues in the CDR3. Trimming took 5 bases from V and 0 from J, leaving 11 bases between them. Germline V gene sequence: CDR1 MNHEY, CDR2 SVGEGT. For the CDR3, the DNA is TGTGCCAGCAGTATCGGACAGAGCTCCTATAATTCACCCCTCCACTTT. Its translation: CASSIGQSSYNSPLHF.

The CDR3: CASSDRGWDQPQHF. Written as DNA, the CDR3 is TGTGCCAGCAGTGACAGGGGATGGGATCAGCCCCAGCATTTT. This rearrangement joins TRBV27 to TRBJ1-5, with 8 nucleotides matching TRBD1. Losses at the gene ends were 5 bases for V and 5 bases for J; bases not matched to a gene: 5. Per the germline V gene, CDR1 is MNHEY and CDR2 is SMNVEV (reference sequence). The CDR3 loop spans 14 amino acids.

V and J are TRBV11-2 and TRBJ1-5; D not certain. The CDR3 covers 14 residues. Trimming took 5 bases from V and 2 from J, leaving 10 bases between them. Looked up from germline, CDR1 is SGHAT and CDR2 is FQNNGV. The chain's CDR3 is CASSRGYGNQPQHF. The CDR3 DNA sequence: TGTGCCAGCAGCAGAGGATACGGCAATCAGCCCCAGCATTTT.

This chain joins TRBV28 and TRBJ2-7; 10 positions agree with TRBD1. The CDR3 has 14 residues. CDR1 and CDR2 from the germline V gene are MDHEN and SYDVKM. Unmatched junction bases numbered 7, after V lost 9 bases and J lost 2 bases. CDR3 sequence: CASEPGQGAYEQYF. CDR3 DNA sequence: TGTGCCAGTGAACCCGGACAGGGGGCCTACGAGCAGTACTTC.

The genes are TRBV13 and TRBJ2-2, with 8 bases matching TRBD1. J lost 2 bases, V lost 3 bases, and 2 bases had no gene match. Germline V CDR1 and CDR2: PRHDT, FYEKMQ (reference sequence). The length of the CDR3 is 15 residues. CDR3 bases: TGTGCCAGCAGCTTCGGGACAGGAAACACCGGGGAGCTGTTTTTT. Amino acid sequence: CASSFGTGNTGELFF.

The gene calls are TRBV5-4 and TRBJ1-1, with 10 bases that match TRBD1. The germline V gene encodes CDR1 SGHNT and CDR2 YYREEE (reference sequence). Unmatched junction bases numbered 6, after V lost 4 bases and J lost 3 bases. The CDR3 is 15 residues long. The CDR3 sequence: CASSPGTGAYTEAFF. Written as DNA, the CDR3 is TGTGCCAGCAGCCCCGGGACAGGGGCCTACACTGAAGCTTTCTTT.

Here the CDR3 DNA reads TGTGCCAGCAGTTACATGGGGGGGGTGGCCTACAATGAGCAGTTCTTC. Protein: CASSYMGGVAYNEQFF. The chain carries TRBV6-6 and TRBJ2-1; 7 nucleotides match TRBD2. The CDR3 extends over 16 amino acids. Looked up from germline, CDR1 is MNHNY and CDR2 is SVGAGI (reference sequence). Trimming removed 2 bases from V and 2 bases from J; junction bases left unmatched: 6.

The genes are TRBV9 and TRBJ2-3, with 9 positions matching TRBD2. V lost 3 bases, J lost 0 bases, and 5 bases stayed unmatched. Germline loops: CDR1 SGDLS, CDR2 YYNGEE. There are 16 residues in the CDR3. The CDR3 DNA sequence: TGTGCCAGCAGCGACCTCCTAGCGGGGAGCACAGATACGCAGTATTTT. This sequence encodes CASSDLLAGSTDTQYF.

The CDR3 DNA reads as TGTGCCAGCAGCGACAGGGGATTTGGTGGCTACACCTTC. It translates to CASSDRGFGGYTF. V gene TRBV5-6 combines with J gene TRBJ1-2, with 8 bases fitting TRBD1. Germline CDR1 reads SGHDT; CDR2 reads YYEEEE. The CDR3 sequence is 13 residues long. V trimming: 4 bases; J trimming: 7 bases; junction bases outside the gene matches: 6.

This clone is a singleton in its sample. This chain uses TRBV15 with TRBJ2-1; 13 bases match TRBD2. The CDR3 has 19 amino acids. Germline V gene sequence: CDR1 LNHNV, CDR2 YYDKDF (reference sequence). V trimming: 1 base; J trimming: 0 bases; junction bases outside the gene matches: 6. CDR3 sequence: CATSRGTSGGPSSYNEQFF. The CDR3 DNA is TGTGCCACCAGCAGAGGGACTAGCGGGGGCCCGAGCTCCTACAATGAGCAGTTCTTC.

The CDR3 DNA sequence: TGTGGGTTCGACAGGGCAGACCTCTACGAGCAGTACTTC. Its protein product is CGFDRADLYEQYF. The chain recombines TRBV30 with TRBJ2-7, with 7 bases that match TRBD1. The CDR3 loop spans 13 amino acids. The germline CDR1 and CDR2 sequences are GTSNPN and SVGIG (reference sequence). Looking up the rest from reference TRBV30 and TRBJ2-7 gives the full variable domain: SQTIHQWPATLVQPVGSPLSLECTVEGTSNPNLYWYRQAAGRGLQLLFYSVGIGQISSEVPQNLSASRPQDRQFILSSKKLLLSDSGFYLCGFDRADLYEQYFGPGTRLTVT.

This clone came up a few times. The chain combines TRBV30 with TRBJ1-5; perhaps TRBD1 as D (5 bases). Germline V lookup: CDR1 GTSNPN, CDR2 SVGIG (reference sequence). The V end was cut by 3 bases, the J end by 7 bases, with 19 bases between. CDR3 length equals 15 residues. This CDR3 reads CAWSTYGRARQPQHF. The DNA of the CDR3 is TGTGCCTGGAGCACGTATGGCAGGGCGAGGCAGCCCCAGCATTTT.

The V and J genes are TRBV6-5 and TRBJ1-2, with D unclear. Trimming shortened V by 6 bases and J by 4 bases, and 15 bases separated the two germline ends. The CDR3 is 14 amino acids. Germline lookup yields CDR1 MNHEY and CDR2 SVGAGI. Written as DNA, the CDR3 is TGTGCCAGCAGCCCCCGACGAGGACTCTATGGCTACACCTTC. Translating it yields CASSPRRGLYGYTF.

This clone was detected a few times. The chain joins TRBV6-5 to TRBJ1-5, with 7 bases fitting TRBD1. CDR1 is MNHEY, CDR2 SVGAGI, per germline. The CDR3 covers 15 residues. The ends lost 6 bases at V and 7 bases at J; junction bases unmatched: 12. CDR3 DNA sequence: TGTGCCAGCAGCAGGGACAGCGGGGGGTTACAGCCCCAGCATTTT. The encoded protein is CASSRDSGGLQPQHF.

The rearrangement uses TRBV6-1 and TRBJ1-1; no definite D call. V was cut by 1 base and J by 3 bases, with 9 bases left in between. Per germline, CDR1 MNHNS and CDR2 SASEGT. The CDR3 loop spans 14 amino acids. DNA for the CDR3: TGTGCCAGCAGTGAAGGGATGGAGTACACTGAAGCTTTCTTT. Its protein is CASSEGMEYTEAFF.

This clone has a handful of counts. The rearrangement links TRBV18 to TRBJ2-1; 13 bases are a match to TRBD2. The germline gives CDR1 KGHSH, CDR2 LQKENI. V gave up 3 bases and J gave up 7 bases; unmatched junction bases: 6. The CDR3 loop spans 16 amino acids. CDR3 bases: TGTGCCAGCTCACCTCCCGGGACTAGCGGGGTAAATGAGCAGTTCTTC. It translates to CASSPPGTSGVNEQFF.

V is TRBV2 and J is TRBJ2-3; weak D call: TRBD2 (6 bases). CDR1 SNHLY and CDR2 FYNNEI come from the germline V gene. CDR3 length: 14 amino acids. The germline V and J ends were trimmed by 9 bases and 1 base, with 14 bases remaining between them. The CDR3 region is CASYRDLRTDTQYF. The CDR3 nucleotides read TGTGCCAGTTACCGGGACTTACGCACAGATACGCAGTATTTT.

This chain connects TRBV2 to TRBJ1-4; D is undetermined. The V end lost 6 bases, the J end lost 8 bases, and 16 bases lay between the germline ends. This CDR3 contains 14 residues. Germline lookup yields CDR1 SNHLY and CDR2 FYNNEI. CDR3 nucleotides: TGTGCCAGCAGCAATGAGGGCCGGCCCGAAAAACTGTTTTTT. This gives the protein CASSNEGRPEKLFF.